The 18 T cell receptor beta chains listed next were all sequenced from one sample in a study of HIV-infected patients and healthy controls. The repertoire came from unfractionated whole blood and reflected all unsorted peripheral T cells. Reverse transcription used approximately 500 ng RNA and constant-region primers for alpha and beta. Alpha and beta chain libraries were made separately by chain-specific third strand synthesis with multiplexing indices. TCRdb analysed the 5' RACE reads with MiXCR anew, one entry per CDR3 protein. The data show fewer than 20,000 distinct CDR3 sequences, with approximately 7% seen just once and 6.5% to 8.5% held by the top ten. Specimen: blood. The origin of the receptors is an adult in good health.

Ten or more counts support this clonotype. The rearrangement links TRBV28 to TRBJ2-3; no clear D. The CDR3 has 14 amino acids. V was cut by 8 bases and J by 2 bases, with 14 bases left in between. Germline V gives CDR1 MDHEN, CDR2 SYDVKM. The CDR3 reads CASGPAGTTDTQYF. DNA of the CDR3: TGTGCCAGCGGCCCAGCCGGTACCACAGATACGCAGTATTTT.

This clonotype is medium-sized by share. V is TRBV18 and J is TRBJ1-2; maybe TRBD1 (5 bases). This CDR3 has 13 residues. Deletions cut 0 bases from V and 4 bases from J, with 6 bases between. Germline values: CDR1 KGHSH, CDR2 LQKENI. The DNA for the CDR3 is TGTGCCAGCTCACCACCGGGACCCTATGGCTACACCTTC. Its protein product is CASSPPGPYGYTF. The variable domain in full, with the rest retrieved from reference TRBV18 and TRBJ1-2, is NAGVMQNPRHLVRRRGQEARLRCSPMKGHSHVYWYRQLPEEGLKFMVYLQKENIIDESGMPKERFSAEFPKEGPSILRIQQVVRGDSAAYFCASSPPGPYGYTFGSGTRLTVV.

The table lists this clonotype with many counts. The chain carries TRBV6-5 and TRBJ1-1, with TRBD1 as a possible D gene (5 bases). Between the trimmed V and J ends, which lost 2 bases and 7 bases, there was a span of 23 bases. CDR1 is MNHEY and CDR2 is SVGAGI in the germline V gene. The CDR3 has 17 amino acids. The chain's CDR3 is CASSYGRKAGQGGEAFF. CDR3 sequence (DNA): TGTGCCAGCAGTTACGGTCGCAAAGCAGGGCAGGGTGGTGAAGCTTTCTTT.

This clonotype is medium-sized within its sample. The chain couples TRBV7-3 to TRBJ2-1, with 8 bases matching TRBD2. The germline V gene encodes CDR1 SGHTA and CDR2 FQGTGA. V shed 4 bases and J 1 base; nucleotides not matched to a gene: 3. The CDR3 has 15 amino acids. The CDR3 region is CASSSLAGSYNEQFF. In nucleotides, the CDR3 is TGTGCCAGCAGCTCTCTAGCGGGTTCCTACAATGAGCAGTTCTTC.

This clonotype was picked up many times. V and J are TRBV14 and TRBJ2-2; 9 bases are a match to TRBD2. V trimming: 1 base; J trimming: 4 bases; junction bases outside the gene matches: 7. This CDR3 region has 17 residues. The germline V gene encodes CDR1 SGHDN and CDR2 FVKESK. CDR3 amino acids: CASSQGPPREGTGELFF. The DNA of the CDR3 is TGTGCCAGCAGCCAAGGCCCCCCGCGGGAGGGCACCGGGGAGCTGTTTTTT.

This clonotype showed up just a few times. The rearrangement links TRBV10-3 to TRBJ1-2; no clear D gene. This CDR3 region has 12 residues. CDR1 is ENHRY, CDR2 SYGVKD, per germline. Between the trimmed V and J ends, which lost 11 bases and 3 bases, there was a span of 13 bases. The CDR3 spells CAAGRGDYGYTF. CDR3 DNA: TGTGCCGCGGGGAGAGGTGACTATGGCTACACCTTC.

By sample share, this clonotype is medium-sized. This chain connects TRBV7-2 to TRBJ1-4; tentatively, D is TRBD1 (5 bases). V was cut by 2 bases and J by 0 bases, with 7 bases left in between. Germline V gene lookup returns CDR1 SGHTA and CDR2 FQGNSA. The CDR3 covers 15 residues. CDR3 sequence reads: CASSLWGTTNEKLFF. Here the CDR3 DNA reads TGTGCCAGCAGCTTATGGGGGACAACTAATGAAAAACTGTTTTTT.

In its sample, this clonotype was seen many times. The chain has TRBV12-3 or TRBV12-4 and TRBJ2-3; D gene ambiguous. The CDR3 is 15 residues long. Trimming cost V 2 bases and J 3 bases, with 12 bases left between them. The DNA of the CDR3 is TGTGCCAGCAGTTTACAGGCCAGGAGAACAGATACGCAGTATTTT. It translates to CASSLQARRTDTQYF.

The DNA for the CDR3 is TGTGCCAGCAGGACTGGCGGTCCCTACAATGAGCAGTTCTTC. Its protein product is CASRTGGPYNEQFF. This rearrangement joins TRBV2 to TRBJ2-1, with no clear D. The CDR3 contains 14 residues. Trimming pared 6 bases from V and 2 bases from J, leaving 11 bases between. CDR1 and CDR2 (germline): SNHLY, FYNNEI.

There are many counts of this clonotype. The chain recombines TRBV13 with TRBJ2-1, with 10 bases matching TRBD2. Germline CDR1 and CDR2: PRHDT and FYEKMQ (reference sequence). Trimming at V came to 5 bases and at J to 4 bases, leaving 11 bases not matched to a gene. This CDR3 comprises 17 residues. The CDR3, as DNA: TGTGCCAGCAGCCCTAGACTAGCGGGCCCCAATTACAATGAGCAGTTCTTC. Amino acids: CASSPRLAGPNYNEQFF.

The sample holds many counts of this clonotype. The gene calls are TRBV18 and TRBJ1-1; D remains unclear. Trimming stripped 4 bases from V and 3 bases from J, with 9 bases between. Germline CDR1 and CDR2: KGHSH and LQKENI. CDR3 length equals 13 residues. CDR3 residues: CASSLKPDTEAFF. In DNA, the CDR3 is TGTGCCAGCTCACTAAAGCCTGACACTGAAGCTTTCTTT.

This clonotype was recorded many times. The CDR3 DNA reads as TGTGCCAGCAGCTTGGGACCCTACCACGGACAGGGGGTCAGGAAGGCAGATACGCAGTATTTT. It translates to CASSLGPYHGQGVRKADTQYF. J is TRBJ2-3 and V is TRBV7-2; 10 bases align to TRBD1. This CDR3 has 21 amino acids. Per the germline V gene, CDR1 is SGHTA and CDR2 is FQGNSA. Unmatched junction bases numbered 22, after V lost 3 bases and J lost 4 bases.

This clonotype has a handful of counts. J is TRBJ1-1 and V is TRBV25-1; D remains ambiguous. Germline CDR1 reads MGHDK; CDR2 reads SYGVNS. The CDR3 extends over 14 amino acids. V was clipped by 0 bases and J by 4 bases, with 9 bases between them. Here the CDR3 DNA reads TGTGCCAGCAGTGAATACGTTGGCAGCACTGAAGCTTTCTTT. The encoded protein is CASSEYVGSTEAFF.

This clonotype has a count of ten or more. The chain combines TRBV9 with TRBJ1-5; D gene unclear. The CDR3 has 12 amino acids. The ends were cut back, 7 bases at V and 5 bases at J, with 10 bases in the middle. The germline V gene has CDR1 SGDLS and CDR2 YYNGEE. CDR3: CASGLNDQPQHF. The CDR3 nucleotides read TGTGCCAGCGGGTTGAACGATCAGCCCCAGCATTTT.

Ten or more counts support this clonotype. The chain links TRBV7-2 to TRBJ2-3; tentative D call: TRBD2 (5 bases). The CDR3 is made up of 16 amino acids. Between the trimmed V and J ends, which lost 1 base and 2 bases, there was a span of 13 bases. Germline V gene sequence: CDR1 SGHTA, CDR2 FQGNSA. CDR3 loop: CASSLGLAGPTDTQYF. In DNA form, the CDR3 reads TGTGCCAGCAGCTTAGGCCTAGCAGGTCCCACAGATACGCAGTATTTT.

This clonotype was observed a few times. A much bigger clone sits one base away, suggesting this may be a read error. The chain carries TRBV18 and TRBJ1-5; the match to TRBD1 covers 9 bases. The germline V gene encodes CDR1 KGHSH and CDR2 LQKENI. The CDR3 extends over 14 amino acids. CDR3 protein: CASSAGQGGQPHHF. CDR3 nucleotide sequence: TGTGCCAGCTCCGCGGGACAGGGTGGGCAGCCCCATCATTTT.

This clonotype was picked up many times. The chain combines TRBV7-2 with TRBJ1-1; D is possibly TRBD1 (5 bases). The germline V and J ends were trimmed by 3 bases and 5 bases, with 10 bases remaining between them. CDR1 is SGHTA, CDR2 FQGNSA, per germline. The CDR3 totals 13 residues. The CDR3 bases are TGTGCCAGCAGCTTTGCTCGGGGGACTGAAGCTTTCTTT. It codes for CASSFARGTEAFF.

This clonotype occurred many times. The chain is built from TRBV7-2 and TRBJ2-5; TRBD2 matches at 8 bases. The J segment lost 5 bases and the V segment lost 2 bases, leaving 10 bases of the junction unmatched. The CDR3 is made up of 16 amino acids. Germline loops: CDR1 SGHTA, CDR2 FQGNSA. CDR3 nucleotides: TGTGCCAGCAGCTTAACCGGGAGGGCCGTTTCGGAGACCCAGTACTTC. Its protein is CASSLTGRAVSETQYF.